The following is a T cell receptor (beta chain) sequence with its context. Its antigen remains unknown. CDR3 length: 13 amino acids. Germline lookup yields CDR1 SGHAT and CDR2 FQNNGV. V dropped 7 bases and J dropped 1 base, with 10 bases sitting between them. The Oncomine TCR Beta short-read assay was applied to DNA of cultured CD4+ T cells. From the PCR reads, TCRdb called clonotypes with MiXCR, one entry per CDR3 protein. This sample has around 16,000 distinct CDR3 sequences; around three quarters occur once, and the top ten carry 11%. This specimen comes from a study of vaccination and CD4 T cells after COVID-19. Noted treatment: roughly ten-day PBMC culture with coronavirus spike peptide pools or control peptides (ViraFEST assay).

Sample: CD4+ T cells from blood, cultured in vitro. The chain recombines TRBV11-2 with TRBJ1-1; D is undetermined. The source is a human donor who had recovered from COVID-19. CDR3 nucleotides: TGTGCCAGCACGCCGACCCAGAACACTGAAGCTTTCTTT. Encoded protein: CASTPTQNTEAFF.